This passage covers 26 T cell receptor beta chains from one sample sequenced in a study of cytomegalovirus exposure and HLA in healthy donors listed by TCRdb under 2017. The library relied on the immunoSEQ multiplex PCR assay. A mixture of 60 forward primers for TCR Vbeta segments and 13 reverse primers for TCR Jbeta segments was used in the multiplex PCR. Here the immuneACCESS table is served through TCRdb, limited to in-frame sequences with V and J called. Missing clones are a known gap in these copies; in checked studies unresolved V genes cover under half, and the rest lacks a known reason. The sample profile shows over 150,000 clones; roughly 80% of them were found once. Of the sample, approximately 7% falls within the top ten clones. Source material: PBMCs. Every receptor here comes from a woman aged 30 to 39 in good health and CMV-seropositive.

The chain couples TRBV28 to TRBJ1-5, with 7 nucleotides matching TRBD1. Germline values: CDR1 MDHEN, CDR2 SYDVKM. V was pared by 0 bases and J by 6 bases, with 8 bases of the junction left unmatched. The CDR3 runs 16 residues. The CDR3 coding sequence is TGTGCCAGCAGTTTATGGGGTCAGGGGGATGGTCAGCCCCAGCATTTT. Encoded protein: CASSLWGQGDGQPQHF.

The genes are TRBV5-4 and TRBJ1-6; D might be TRBD1 (6 bases). The CDR3 has 15 residues. V shed 4 bases and J shed 10 bases, with 18 bases lying between them. CDR1 and CDR2 from the germline V gene are SGHNT and YYREEE (reference sequence). In nucleotides, the CDR3 is TGTGCCAGCAGCATCGACAGGATGGGAAGCTCACCCCTCCACTTT. It specifies CASSIDRMGSSPLHF.

This sequence joins TRBV18 and TRBJ1-1, with D perhaps matching TRBD1 (5 bases). Trimming took off 6 bases at V and 0 bases at J, with 20 bases between the two ends. Germline CDR1 reads KGHSH; CDR2 reads LQKENI. This CDR3 has 17 amino acids. CDR3 in amino acids: CASSDLGKGTMNTEAFF. The CDR3, as DNA: TGTGCCAGCTCCGATCTAGGGAAGGGGACTATGAACACTGAAGCTTTCTTT.

The chain combines TRBV6-6 with TRBJ1-6; D is undetermined. Looked up from germline, CDR1 is MNHNY and CDR2 is SVGAGI (reference sequence). The V end lost 7 bases, the J end lost 6 bases, and 13 bases lay between the germline ends. The CDR3 runs to 14 residues. The DNA for the CDR3 is TGTGCCAGCAAAGGAGGACGGGGTAATTCACCCCTCCACTTT. This sequence encodes CASKGGRGNSPLHF.

This clone has just one count. V and J are TRBV27 and TRBJ2-3; 11 bases are shared with TRBD2. J was trimmed by 5 bases and V by 5 bases; bases with no gene match: 12. Germline CDR1 and CDR2: MNHEY and SMNVEV (reference sequence). The CDR3 has 17 amino acids. In DNA form, the CDR3 reads TGTGCCAGCAGTCTTATTTTAGCGGGGGGGCCCGGAGATACGCAGTATTTT. Amino acids: CASSLILAGGPGDTQYF.

The V and J genes are TRBV25-1 and TRBJ2-7; possibly TRBD2 for D (5 bases). Germline lookup yields CDR1 MGHDK and CDR2 SYGVNS. Trimming took 4 bases from V and 0 from J, leaving 16 bases between them. This CDR3 is 16 amino acids long. The CDR3 nucleotides read TGTGCCAGCAGTGCTAATAAAGGGAGCGTCTCCTACGAGCAGTACTTC. It codes for CASSANKGSVSYEQYF.

The CDR3 DNA follows: TGTGCCAGCAGTTACCCCGGGACAGGTTTATCACCCCTCCACTTT. Amino acid sequence: CASSYPGTGLSPLHF. The chain joins TRBV6-6 to TRBJ1-6; 8 bases match TRBD1. The CDR3 extends over 15 amino acids. After removal of 2 bases from V and 10 bases from J, the junction contained 7 bases not matched to a gene. Germline CDR1 and CDR2: MNHNY and SVGAGI (reference sequence).

CDR3 sequence reads: CASSWAGVNTEAFF. Here the CDR3 DNA reads TGTGCCAGCAGCTGGGCGGGCGTGAACACTGAAGCTTTCTTT. This sequence joins TRBV5-6 and TRBJ1-1; D gene uncertain. The CDR3 contains 14 residues. V lost 3 bases, J lost 0 bases, and 9 bases lay in between. Germline CDR1 and CDR2: SGHDT and YYEEEE.

The chain recombines TRBV30 with TRBJ1-4; weak D call: TRBD1 (6 bases). V shed 5 bases and J shed 0 bases, with 13 bases lying between them. Germline V lookup: CDR1 GTSNPN, CDR2 SVGIG (reference sequence). The CDR3 contains 15 residues. In DNA form, the CDR3 reads TGTGCCTGGCAGGGGAAATCGGCAACTAATGAAAAACTGTTTTTT. Translation: CAWQGKSATNEKLFF.

In nucleotides, the CDR3 is TGTGCCAGCAGCTTGGGACTAGCGGCAACAGATACGCAGTATTTT. This encodes CASSLGLAATDTQYF. This chain joins TRBV5-6 and TRBJ2-3; 9 bases match TRBD2. J lost 3 bases, V lost 0 bases, and 2 bases had no gene match. From germline, CDR1 is SGHDT and CDR2 YYEEEE. This CDR3 spans 15 amino acids.

The V and J genes are TRBV6-6 and TRBJ2-7; 9 bases fit TRBD1. The J segment lost 1 base and the V segment lost 6 bases, leaving 4 bases of the junction unmatched. This CDR3 contains 14 residues. CDR1 is MNHNY, CDR2 SVGAGI, per germline (reference sequence). The CDR3 sequence: CASRPGTGSYEQYF. The CDR3 bases are TGTGCCAGCAGGCCCGGGACAGGGTCCTACGAGCAGTACTTC.

The chain employs TRBV7-9 and TRBJ1-4, with 8 bases identical to TRBD1. CDR1 is SEHNR, CDR2 FQNEAQ, per germline (reference sequence). V gave up 5 bases and J gave up 9 bases; unmatched junction bases: 14. The CDR3 runs 16 residues. The chain's CDR3 is CASSEISTGEGKKLFF. The CDR3 region has the DNA TGTGCCAGCAGCGAGATTTCGACAGGGGAAGGGAAAAAACTGTTTTTT.

This clone was observed a handful of times. The gene calls are TRBV7-8 and TRBJ2-1; 9 bases map to TRBD2. The germline V gene encodes CDR1 SGHVS and CDR2 FQNEAQ. Losses at the gene ends were 0 bases for V and 3 bases for J; bases not matched to a gene: 15. This CDR3 contains 20 residues. The CDR3 region is CASSLALIGSSGGHYNEQFF. The DNA of the CDR3 is TGTGCCAGCAGCTTAGCGCTAATCGGGAGTAGCGGGGGACACTACAATGAGCAGTTCTTC.

The genes are TRBV6-5 and TRBJ2-5; 7 nucleotides match TRBD2. This CDR3 has 14 amino acids. The junction had 0 bases not matched to a gene; V was cut back by 2 bases and J by 0 bases. The germline V gene encodes CDR1 MNHEY and CDR2 SVGAGI. CDR3 loop: CASSYGTNQETQYF. Written as DNA, the CDR3 is TGTGCCAGCAGTTACGGGACTAACCAAGAGACCCAGTACTTC.

The chain links TRBV7-3 to TRBJ2-1, with no clear D. The CDR3 loop spans 12 amino acids. Trimming took off 0 bases at V and 6 bases at J, with 3 bases between the two ends. Germline CDR1 and CDR2: SGHTA and FQGTGA. CDR3 DNA: TGTGCCAGCAGCTTAACGAGCAATGAGCAGTTCTTC. This encodes CASSLTSNEQFF.

This clone occurred a few times. The rearrangement joins TRBV7-8 to TRBJ1-5; TRBD1 aligns across 9 bases. The junction had 7 bases not matched to a gene; V was cut back by 0 bases and J by 4 bases. This CDR3 is 17 amino acids long. Germline lookup yields CDR1 SGHVS and CDR2 FQNEAQ. CDR3 amino acids: CASSLAPSGQGNQPQHF. DNA for the CDR3: TGTGCCAGCAGCTTAGCACCCTCTGGACAGGGGAATCAGCCCCAGCATTTT.

V and J are TRBV7-9 and TRBJ1-3; D is undetermined. The CDR3 sequence is 18 residues long. Germline V CDR1 and CDR2: SEHNR, FQNEAQ (reference sequence). Trimming left V 5 bases short and J 0 bases short, with 20 bases between. The CDR3 is CASSRVFFSASSGNTIYF. The CDR3 region has the DNA TGTGCCAGCAGCCGGGTTTTTTTTTCAGCGAGCTCTGGAAACACCATATATTTT.

Here the CDR3 DNA reads TGTGCCAGCAGCTCGACAGGGACCCCAAGCTCCAGGGCCACAGATACGCAGTATTTT. Residues: CASSSTGTPSSRATDTQYF. V is TRBV7-9 and J is TRBJ2-3, with 7 bases matching TRBD1. V lost 4 bases, J lost 2 bases, and 18 bases stayed unmatched. There are 19 residues in the CDR3. Germline CDR1 SEHNR, CDR2 FQNEAQ (reference sequence).

This clone came up a few times. This chain uses TRBV5-1 with TRBJ2-7; 10 bases line up with TRBD1. CDR1 and CDR2 from the germline V gene are SGHRS and YFSETQ. The CDR3 is 15 amino acids. V shed 3 bases and J 1 base; nucleotides not matched to a gene: 4. CDR3: CASSSGTGVSYEQYF. The CDR3 region has the DNA TGCGCCAGCAGCTCCGGGACAGGGGTATCCTACGAGCAGTACTTC.

The chain is built from TRBV4-2 and TRBJ2-1; TRBD2 matches at 10 bases. CDR3 size: 16 residues. From germline, CDR1 is LGHNA and CDR2 YNFKEQ. The V and J ends lost 4 bases and 15 bases, in that order; junction bases with no gene match: 18. The CDR3, as DNA: TGTGCCAGCAGCCCTCGAGTCCAGCGGGGGGGAAGGGGGTGGTTCTTC. It translates to CASSPRVQRGGRGWFF.

The rearrangement uses TRBV5-4 and TRBJ2-1, with TRBD2 matching over 8 bases. Looked up from germline, CDR1 is SGHNT and CDR2 is YYREEE (reference sequence). Germline trimming cut 2 bases from V and 6 bases from J; bases unmatched to any gene: 13. The CDR3 is 17 amino acids. The CDR3 sequence: CASSLPILSGGLNEQFF. In DNA form, the CDR3 reads TGTGCCAGCAGCTTACCAATCCTAAGCGGGGGTCTCAATGAGCAGTTCTTC.

The CDR3 region has the DNA TGTGCCAGCAGCTCACTAGCGGGGGGGACCCAAGAGACCCAGTACTTC. Translating gives CASSSLAGGTQETQYF. The chain is built from TRBV5-4 and TRBJ2-5; 13 positions agree with TRBD2. V lost 3 bases and J lost 1; bases outside the gene matches: 3. The CDR3 totals 16 residues. CDR1 and CDR2 (germline): SGHNT, YYREEE (reference sequence).

The chain links TRBV7-9 to TRBJ1-2; D uncertain. Germline V CDR1 and CDR2: SEHNR, FQNEAQ (reference sequence). Trimming stripped 10 bases from V and 4 bases from J, with 16 bases between. This CDR3 comprises 13 residues. The CDR3 DNA sequence: TGTGCCACCCAAACAGCAAGCCCCTATGGCTACACCTTC. Translating it yields CATQTASPYGYTF.

The genes are TRBV7-2 and TRBJ1-2, with 7 bases matching TRBD1. This CDR3 has 14 amino acids. Germline V gene lookup returns CDR1 SGHTA and CDR2 FQGNSA. V dropped 5 bases and J dropped 10; count of bases not matched to a gene: 13. This CDR3 reads CASSSSQGGPFYTF. The DNA for the CDR3 is TGTGCCAGCAGCAGCTCCCAGGGGGGTCCCTTCTACACCTTC. Looking up the rest from reference TRBV7-2 and TRBJ1-2 gives the full variable domain: GAGVSQSPSNKVTEKGKDVELRCDPISGHTALYWYRQSLGQGLEFLIYFQGNSAPDKSGLPSDRFSAERTGGSVSTLTIQRTQQEDSAVYLCASSSSQGGPFYTFGSGTRLTVV.

This sequence joins TRBV6-4 and TRBJ2-7; 8 bases are shared with TRBD1. The CDR3 contains 14 residues. J was trimmed by 4 bases and V by 4 bases; bases with no gene match: 6. Per germline, CDR1 MRHNA and CDR2 SNTAGT. CDR3 coding DNA: TGTGCCAGCAGTGTTCGCAGGGGGCCGTACGAGCAGTACTTC. Protein: CASSVRRGPYEQYF.

This chain links TRBV19 with TRBJ1-5; the D gene is possibly TRBD1 (5 bases). V lost 3 bases, J lost 4 bases, and 16 bases lay in between. This CDR3 comprises 16 residues. Germline V gene data show CDR1 as LNHDA and CDR2 as SQIVND (reference sequence). The CDR3: CASSMLQAVENQPQHF. CDR3 sequence (DNA): TGTGCCAGTAGTATGCTACAGGCCGTAGAGAATCAGCCCCAGCATTTT.